This T cell receptor (beta chain) was found in a study of human T cells and chemical hapten exposure. Study information: Each patient's scalp received weekly diphenylcyclopropenone throughout the roughly 25-week study.

Comment on this clonotype: Its antigen is still unknown.

Study-wide results and caveats: High-frequency TCRs, those above 1 in 1000, stayed the same after DPC sensitization.

As for time point: patch test 3, about 24 weeks after DPC sensitization. The treatment denotes: therapeutic diphenylcyclopropenone sensitization with weekly scalp DPC. The germline V gene encodes CDR1 MGHRA and CDR2 YSYEKL. V dropped 4 bases and J dropped 6 bases, with 20 bases sitting between them. The CDR3 is 16 amino acids. What the library attached to individual cDNA molecules were unique molecular identifiers. Original methodology: Sequenced samples showed a median of approximately 100,000 TCRs each, with counts running from about 20,000 to 690,000. TCRdb independently ran MiXCR on the RACE reads; one entry per CDR3 protein. In this record, the V and J calls reflect TCRdb's handling and not the investigators' own analysis. This sample has tens of thousands of distinct CDR3 sequences, with about 10% found just once.

The chain joins TRBV4-1 to TRBJ2-3, with a weak D call TRBD2 (7 bases). The sequence was obtained from a woman in her fifties or sixties with alopecia areata. Some clones in this sample may be carry-over from other donors' samples. The sequenced sample was whole blood, obtained in connection with sensitization to the hapten diphenylcyclopropenone (DPC). DNA of the CDR3: TGCGCCAGCAGCCGAGCGTGGCGGGGGCTAGGGGATACGCAGTATTTT. Protein: CASSRAWRGLGDTQYF.